Listed below are T cell receptor beta chains from one sample, sequenced in a study of T-cell reconstitution after alpha-beta-depleted transplantation in children. TCRdb called the PCR reads again in MiXCR, with one record for every CDR3 protein. The sample has hundreds of thousands of distinct CDR3 sequences, 32% seen once. The sequencing here drew on PBMCs from the stem cell graft donor, taken from the stem cell graft. The receptors originated from a human donor who donated a stem cell graft to a child with aplastic anemia. CDR3s include the opening cysteine and the closing phenylalanine or tryptophan. Fields, in order: J gene, V gene, D gene, clone size, CDR3 protein, CDR3 DNA. D genes are given only for firm matches. Size is stated for part of the rows, as once, few or many counts, or as a class when the clone is expanded.

j_call: TRBJ1-2; v_call: TRBV29-1; d_call: .; clone_size: few; cdr3_aa: CSVVSNNYGYTF; cdr3_nt: TGCAGCGTTGTATCCAATAACTATGGCTACACCTTC
j_call: TRBJ2-2; v_call: TRBV27; d_call: .; clone_size: once; cdr3_aa: CASSFSTSSNTGELFF; cdr3_nt: TGTGCCAGCAGTTTCTCGACCTCTTCGAACACCGGGGAGCTGTTTTTT
j_call: TRBJ2-1; v_call: TRBV7-2; d_call: TRBD1; clone_size: .; cdr3_aa: CASILRTGGVNDEQFF; cdr3_nt: TGTGCCAGCATCTTAAGGACAGGGGGCGTTAACGATGAGCAGTTCTTC
j_call: TRBJ2-7; v_call: TRBV5-6; d_call: .; clone_size: .; cdr3_aa: CASSLDGRSYEQYF; cdr3_nt: TGTGCCAGCAGCCTGGACGGACGCTCCTACGAGCAGTACTTC
j_call: TRBJ2-3; v_call: TRBV12-3/TRBV12-4; d_call: .; clone_size: once; cdr3_aa: CASSLARQATDTQYF; cdr3_nt: TGTGCCAGCAGTTTAGCGCGACAGGCCACAGATACGCAGTATTTT
j_call: TRBJ2-5; v_call: TRBV4-2; d_call: .; clone_size: .; cdr3_aa: CASSPRYEVPETQYF; cdr3_nt: TGTGCCAGCAGCCCAAGATATGAGGTACCGGAGACCCAGTACTTC
j_call: TRBJ1-1; v_call: TRBV3-1; d_call: .; clone_size: few; cdr3_aa: CASSQEWSEAFF; cdr3_nt: TGTGCCAGCAGCCAAGAGTGGAGTGAAGCTTTCTTT
j_call: TRBJ2-7; v_call: TRBV5-1; d_call: .; clone_size: .; cdr3_aa: CASSPVWNGKGNEQYF; cdr3_nt: TGCGCCAGCAGCCCCGTTTGGAATGGGAAAGGGAACGAGCAGTACTTC
j_call: TRBJ2-1; v_call: TRBV6-4; d_call: TRBD2; clone_size: few; cdr3_aa: CASSDSLAGFNEQFF; cdr3_nt: TGTGCCAGCAGTGACAGCCTAGCGGGTTTCAATGAGCAGTTCTTC
j_call: TRBJ2-1; v_call: TRBV15; d_call: .; clone_size: .; cdr3_aa: CATTTDARGALYNEQFF; cdr3_nt: TGTGCCACCACCACCGATGCACGAGGGGCGCTTTACAATGAGCAGTTCTTC
j_call: TRBJ2-5; v_call: TRBV7-2; d_call: .; clone_size: .; cdr3_aa: CASSQRPSRTQYF; cdr3_nt: TGTGCCAGCAGCCAAAGGCCATCACGGACCCAGTACTTC
j_call: TRBJ2-1; v_call: TRBV29-1; d_call: TRBD2; clone_size: .; cdr3_aa: CSVDGSGRISNEQFF; cdr3_nt: TGCAGCGTTGACGGTAGCGGGAGAATCAGCAATGAGCAGTTCTTC
j_call: TRBJ1-1; v_call: TRBV13; d_call: .; clone_size: .; cdr3_aa: CASSPRTVRTEAFF; cdr3_nt: TGTGCCAGCAGCCCCCGGACAGTTAGGACTGAAGCTTTCTTT
j_call: TRBJ1-5; v_call: TRBV30; d_call: .; clone_size: .; cdr3_aa: CAWSVGGGRNQPQHF; cdr3_nt: TGTGCCTGGAGTGTCGGGGGGGGTCGCAATCAGCCCCAGCATTTT
j_call: TRBJ1-6; v_call: TRBV20-1; d_call: TRBD1; clone_size: .; cdr3_aa: CSAPETGSDHSPLHF; cdr3_nt: TGCAGTGCTCCGGAGACAGGGAGCGATCATTCACCCCTCCACTTT
j_call: TRBJ2-3; v_call: TRBV6-2/TRBV6-3; d_call: TRBD2; clone_size: once; cdr3_aa: CASSGPGLAIIDTQYF; cdr3_nt: TGTGCCAGCAGCGGACCGGGACTAGCGATTATAGATACGCAGTATTTT